The 10 T cell receptor beta chains presented below share a single source sample, sequenced in a study of chemoradiotherapy in HPV16-positive cancers. The table came from immunoSEQ multiplex PCR; TCRdb's copy has only in-frame clones and leaves some out. The data show about 5,700 clones, about 89% seen once. The material sequenced was blood, taken from a patient who underwent chemoradiotherapy. Receptor source: a human donor with HPV-associated anogenital cancer.

The chain links TRBV5-1 to TRBJ2-1; D is perhaps TRBD1 or TRBD2 (6 bases each). The CDR3 has 15 residues. Germline-derived CDR1 and CDR2 are SGHRS and YFSETQ. V dropped 4 bases and J dropped 8 bases, with 19 bases sitting between them. In nucleotides, the CDR3 is TGCGCCAGCAGCACCCGAGGGGGGTCGACGGATGAGCAGTTCTTC. The encoded protein is CASSTRGGSTDEQFF.

This chain connects TRBV5-4 to TRBJ1-4; TRBD1 agrees at 8 bases. With V trimmed by 4 bases and J by 6 bases, 8 bases remained unmatched. This CDR3 comprises 15 residues. Germline values: CDR1 SGHNT, CDR2 YYREEE (reference sequence). Written as DNA, the CDR3 is TGTGCCAGCAGCGCGACAGGGGATGGATATGAAAAACTGTTTTTT. Residues: CASSATGDGYEKLFF.

The V and J genes are TRBV5-8 and TRBJ2-7; either TRBD1 or TRBD2 may supply D (7 bases each). The CDR3 runs 14 residues. Per germline, CDR1 SGHTS and CDR2 YDEGEE. V lost 9 bases and J 3 bases, leaving 19 bases between the germline ends. This CDR3 is CANQPGGGLYEQYF. CDR3 bases: TGTGCCAACCAACCAGGGGGGGGTCTCTACGAGCAGTACTTC.

The chain uses TRBV7-9 and TRBJ2-4, with 10 positions matching TRBD1. The J segment lost 2 bases and the V segment lost 4 bases, leaving 5 bases of the junction unmatched. From germline, CDR1 is SEHNR and CDR2 FQNEAQ (reference sequence). This CDR3 is 16 amino acids long. This CDR3 reads CASSSGQGGTKNIQYF. In nucleotides, the CDR3 is TGTGCCAGCAGCTCCGGACAGGGGGGAACCAAAAACATTCAGTACTTC. The full variable domain, with the rest looked up from reference TRBV7-9 and TRBJ2-4, is DTGVSQNPRHKITKRGQNVTFRCDPISEHNRLYWYRQTLGQGPEFLTYFQNEAQLEKSRLLSDRFSAERPKGSFSTLEIQRTEQGDSAMYLCASSSGQGGTKNIQYFGAGTRLSVL.

The J gene is TRBJ2-2, the V gene TRBV7-3, with a tentative D call TRBD2 (6 bases). In germline, CDR1 is SGHTA, CDR2 FQGTGA. V gave up 5 bases and J gave up 7 bases, with 8 bases separating them. This CDR3 is 12 amino acids long. The CDR3 spells CASSTGVGELFF. For the CDR3, the DNA is TGTGCCAGCAGCACGGGGGTCGGGGAGCTGTTTTTT.

The chain is built from TRBV2 and TRBJ1-1; D is uncertain. The CDR3 consists of 12 residues. Germline V gives CDR1 SNHLY, CDR2 FYNNEI. V shed 7 bases and J shed 1 base, with 7 bases lying between them. For the CDR3, the DNA is TGTGCCAGCACCGAGGGGAACACTGAAGCTTTCTTT. This sequence encodes CASTEGNTEAFF.

This chain links TRBV5-3 with TRBJ2-1, with a possible D match to TRBD2 (5 bases). TRBV5-3 is labeled an ORF, and its function is uncertain. V was cut by 1 base and J by 6 bases, with 14 bases left in between. The CDR3 contains 15 residues. Here the CDR3 reads CARSLRELFCNEQFF. CDR3 nucleotide sequence: TGTGCCAGAAGCTTGAGGGAGCTATTCTGCAATGAGCAGTTCTTC.

V gene TRBV2 combines with J gene TRBJ1-2, with D unresolved. The germline V gene has CDR1 SNHLY and CDR2 FYNNEI. With 7 bases removed from V and 4 bases from J, the gap between germline ends came to 13 bases. CDR3 length: 13 amino acids. CDR3 sequence: CASTQDGAYGYTF. The DNA for the CDR3 is TGTGCCAGCACCCAGGACGGAGCCTATGGCTACACCTTC. The complete variable domain, with remaining parts taken from reference TRBV2 and TRBJ1-2, reads EPEVTQTPSHQVTQMGQEVILRCVPISNHLYFYWYRQILGQKVEFLVSFYNNEISEKSEIFDDQFSVERPDGSNFTLKIRSTKLEDSAMYFCASTQDGAYGYTFGSGTRLTVV.

This clone was detected once. The chain has TRBV7-9 and TRBJ2-5; D is uncertain. The CDR3 is made up of 14 amino acids. The ends were cut back, 5 bases at V and 2 bases at J, with 12 bases in the middle. Looked up from germline, CDR1 is SEHNR and CDR2 is FQNEAQ (reference sequence). The CDR3 sequence: CASSPPGRQETQYF. In nucleotides, the CDR3 is TGTGCCAGCAGCCCCCCTGGGCGGCAAGAGACCCAGTACTTC.

The chain links TRBV6-6 to TRBJ2-1; D is possibly TRBD2 (6 bases). The germline V gene encodes CDR1 MNHNY and CDR2 SVGAGI (reference sequence). The CDR3 consists of 16 residues. The V and J ends lost 0 bases and 7 bases respectively, with 16 bases between them. The CDR3 DNA reads TGTGCCAGCAGTTACTCGAAGGCGGGAACATGGAATGAGCAGTTCTTC. This translates into CASSYSKAGTWNEQFF.